The rows below give T cell receptor beta chains drawn from one sample of a study of tumor-infiltrating lymphocytes in primary liver carcinoma. TCRdb independently ran MiXCR on the multiplex PCR reads; one entry per CDR3 protein. The table has 100,000 or so distinct CDR3 sequences, 55% to 75% seen once. Sequences were obtained from liver tumor tissue from sampling region 5. The origin of the receptors is a woman in her fifties or sixties with primary liver carcinoma and hepatitis B virus infection. CDR3s include the opening cysteine and the closing phenylalanine or tryptophan. D genes are given only for firm matches. For some rows the clone size is stated as once, few or many, or as a class when expanded; others skip it.

V gene	J gene	clone size	D gene	CDR3 DNA	CDR3 protein
TRBV6-1	TRBJ1-1	once	-	TGTGCCAGCAGTGAGGGCATCGGGGATTCTCCCGCTGAAGCTTTCTTT	CASSEGIGDSPAEAFF
TRBV18	TRBJ2-1	once	-	TGTGCCAGCTCACCAGGGGCCCATGAGCAGTTCTTC	CASSPGAHEQFF
TRBV28	TRBJ2-3	-	-	TGTGCCAGCAGTTTAGCAGGGGCCTACACAGATGCGCAATATTTT	CASSLAGAYTDAQYF
TRBV6-2/TRBV6-3	TRBJ2-7	medium-sized	TRBD1	TGTGCCAGCAGTTACTCGAACGCCAGGGGGAACGCGTACGAGCAGTACTTC	CASSYSNARGNAYEQYF
TRBV6-6	TRBJ2-1	few	TRBD1	TGTGCCAGCAGTCCCGGACAGGGTCTATTATCCAATGAGCAGTTCTTC	CASSPGQGLLSNEQFF
TRBV12-3/TRBV12-4	TRBJ2-1	-	TRBD2	TGTGCCAACTGTTTATCAGGGACTAACGGAAACAATGAGCAGTTCTTC	CANCLSGTNGNNEQFF
TRBV12-3/TRBV12-4	TRBJ1-1	-	-	TGTGCCAGCGGCCCCCGAAGAGGGAACACTGAAGCTCTCTTT	CASGPRRGNTEALF
TRBV6-5	TRBJ2-2	-	-	TGTGCCAGCAGTTACACAGGACAGATTAACACCGGGGAGCTGTTTTTT	CASSYTGQINTGELFF
TRBV20-1	TRBJ1-4	-	TRBD1	TGCAGTGCCTCAGGGGGACAGGGCCAAGGGAGCGTTGGAAAACTGTTTTTT	CSASGGQGQGSVGKLFF
TRBV28	TRBJ2-1	-	-	TGTGCCAGCAGCCCGTCGGGAGTGGGAAATGAGCAGTTCTTC	CASSPSGVGNEQFF
TRBV6-1	TRBJ1-5	-	-	TGTGCCAGCAGTTCCAGGGCTTTGGGCAATCAGCCCCAACATTTT	CASSSRALGNQPQHF
TRBV11-2	TRBJ2-5	-	-	TGTGCCAGCAGCTTAGGAACCAAGGGGACACAGTACTTC	CASSLGTKGTQYF
TRBV11-3	TRBJ2-1	-	TRBD2	TGTGCCAGCAACTTAGGAACTAGCGGGAAACTTGGGCAGTTCTTC	CASNLGTSGKLGQFF
TRBV11-2	TRBJ2-1	once	-	TGTGTCAGGAGCTTAGGGCACTACAATGAGCAGTTCTTC	CVRSLGHYNEQFF
TRBV11-2	TRBJ2-1	-	-	TGTGCCGGCAGCTTATCCCACGGGCAGGGGTACAAGGGTGAGCAGTTCTTC	CAGSLSHGQGYKGEQFF
TRBV24-1	TRBJ2-1	few	TRBD1	TGTGCCACCAGTGATTCCCGACAGGGGGTGTCCTACAATGAGCAGTTCTTC	CATSDSRQGVSYNEQFF
TRBV11-2	TRBJ2-1	-	TRBD2	TGCGCCAGCAGCAGGAGACTAGCGGGATGGCCGGGGGATGACCAGTTCTTC	CASSRRLAGWPGDDQFF
TRBV5-1	TRBJ2-1	many	TRBD1	TGCGCCAGCATCGGGACAGCCGCTAGGTCCTACAATGAGCAGTTCTTC	CASIGTAARSYNEQFF
TRBV30	TRBJ2-1	-	TRBD2	TGTGCCTGGGCCCCCGGACTAGCAAGGAACTCCTACAATGAGGAGTTCTTC	CAWAPGLARNSYNEEFF
TRBV12-3/TRBV12-4	TRBJ1-2	once	-	TGTGCCACCAGTTTATTACCGGCACATGACTATGGCTACACCTTC	CATSLLPAHDYGYTF
TRBV29-1	TRBJ2-7	-	-	TGCAGCGCCGACAGCCCCGGAACAGGGGAGCAGTACTTC	CSADSPGTGEQYF
TRBV5-1	TRBJ2-1	-	TRBD2	TGCGCCAGCAGCTACGGGAGGGCCTTCAATGAGCAGTTCTTC	CASSYGRAFNEQFF
TRBV11-1	TRBJ2-6	-	-	TGTGCCAGCAGCCCCCAGGCAGGGAGCTCTGGGGCTAACGTCCTGACTTTC	CASSPQAGSSGANVLTF
TRBV6-6	TRBJ2-3	many	-	TGTGCCAGCAGTTACTCTTATCCCGGGAGCACAGATACGCAGTATTTT	CASSYSYPGSTDTQYF
TRBV6-6	TRBJ2-7	many	TRBD1	TGTGCCAGCAGTTACTCCGTGACAGGGACCACCTACGAGCAGTACTTC	CASSYSVTGTTYEQYF
TRBV29-1	TRBJ2-1	many	TRBD2	TGCAGCGTTGAAGCGACCCTCGGACTAGCGGGAGGGCCGGGCCCGATCTACAATGAGCAGTTCTTC	CSVEATLGLAGGPGPIYNEQFF
TRBV10-3	TRBJ1-5	once	-	TGTGCCATCTCGACGACAAATCAGCCCCAAGATTTT	CAISTTNQPQDF
TRBV10-3	TRBJ2-3	-	-	TGTGCCATCAGGGGCACAGATACGCAGTATTTT	CAIRGTDTQYF
TRBV28	TRBJ2-1	few	-	TGTGCCAGCAGTTTTACCAATGAGCAGTTCTTC	CASSFTNEQFF
TRBV25-1	TRBJ2-1	-	TRBD2	TGTGCCAGCAGTGGGAGACTAGCGGAGAACAATGAGCAGTTCTTC	CASSGRLAENNEQFF
TRBV10-3	TRBJ2-3	-	-	TGCGCCATCAGTGACAAGCGACCTAGCACAGATACGCAGTATTTT	CAISDKRPSTDTQYF
TRBV5-1	TRBJ2-5	many	TRBD1	TGCGCCAGCAGCCCGAGGGGGCACCAAGAGACCCAGTACTTC	CASSPRGHQETQYF
TRBV14	TRBJ2-1	-	-	TGTGCCAGCCGCCAGGCAATCAGCGGACTCAATGAGCAGTTCTTC	CASRQAISGLNEQFF
TRBV21-1	TRBJ1-2	many	-	TGTGCCAGCGGCGAGGGACAGGGAGGACCCAACTATGGCTACACCTTC	CASGEGQGGPNYGYTF
TRBV11-3	TRBJ2-1	-	-	TGTGTCAGCAGCTTAGGTTGGGGGGAGTGGGGTGTCGATGATCAGTTCTTC	CVSSLGWGEWGVDDQFF